This TCR beta chain appears in the sequencing data of a study of blood T cells in healthy people across ages (dated by TCRdb to the mid-2010s). Study-level background: In model experiments, template switching captured roughly one uniquely barcoded TCR beta cDNA molecule for every two T cells. The donors were split into four age groups: young (average about 16 years), middle-aged (39), aged (more than 60) and long-lived (over 75). To avoid experimental bias, donors of different ages were randomly spread across the sequencing lanes. Two additional independent replicas of 1 million unique cDNA reads from the same blood draw were analyzed for two donors (one aged 18 to 29 and one aged 80 or older). Age-related changes in TCR beta repertoire diversity were measured in the study by deep sequencing normalized with unique cDNA molecular identifiers. What the work shows at the level of the full study, not this receptor alone: As age increased, observed TCR beta diversity per million T cells dropped in a roughly linear way, and a significant reduction was already evident by age about 40. Estimates of total diversity from one million sequenced T cells were regarded as lower bounds and underestimates. Because profiling used bulk unsorted PBMCs, naive and antigen-experienced compartments could not be compared conclusively. The CMV infection status of donors was not known, potentially confounding age-related changes in expanded clonotypes. Compared with the aged group, the long-lived group had more naive CD4+ T cells, fewer expanded clones and increased TCR diversity, suggesting age selection. The percentage of naive T cells measured by flow cytometry correlated strongly with observed TCR beta diversity.

The CDR3 goes from the cysteine to the phenylalanine over 15 residues. The CDR3 DNA has 45 bases and is translated from base 1. According to the germline V gene, CDR1 reads SGHRS and CDR2 reads YFSETQ. Trimming leaves V shorter by 0 bases and J shorter by 7 bases, with the junction holding 2 bases beyond the gene matches. The approximately 40 donors, aged roughly 6 to 95 years, were systemically healthy Caucasian individuals from Russia. Approximately 9 milliliters of peripheral blood were collected from each donor into EDTA-treated Vacutainer tubes. PBMCs were isolated by Ficoll-Paque density-gradient centrifugation, with at least 6 million obtained per sample. Total RNA was extracted from PBMCs with Trizol reagent, with at least 6 micrograms obtained per sample. For every donor, flow cytometry on a PBMC aliquot measured the percentage of naive CD45RAhigh/CD27high T cells. Library construction relied on 5' RACE. The instrument was an Illumina HiSeq 2500. A second PCR of about 7 to 12 cycles was run with a J-beta primer mix and a sample-barcoded 5' primer. A unique molecular identifier was introduced onto each TCR beta cDNA molecule by a template-switch 5' adaptor carrying 12 random nucleotides. At least 3 million CDR3-containing paired-end reads were obtained from each sample. The Mint cDNA synthesis kit, primed by a TRBC-specific oligonucleotide, was used to synthesize first-strand cDNA from all RNA. Following uracil-DNA glycosylase treatment, a first 18-cycle PCR with universal primers M1SS and BC2_uni_R was performed on all cDNA. On the study's bioinformatics: Normalization of each sample was performed by random selection of 1 million high-quality reads, each carrying a distinct molecular identifier. Reads with shared molecular identifiers were discarded instead of being binned into consensus sequences. MiTCR, run with a Q25 quality threshold and the strictest error-elimination algorithm, handled CDR3 identification, clonotype clustering and error correction. A nonparametric unseen species model with Euler transformation was used to estimate lower-bound total TCR beta diversity. TCRdb reprocessed the public reads (quality trimming at Q25 with fastp, clone calling with MiXCR) and kept in-frame beta chains. Here each entry gathers all rows of one CDR3 protein and keeps the most common genes and DNA. These V and J calls derive from TCRdb rather than the authors' analysis. The sample table records roughly 900,000 distinct CDR3 sequences; 40% to 60% of these occur just once. The top ten clones comprise around 15% of the sample.

Turning to this clonotype: It lacks a known antigen. The sample holds no much larger clone one base away, and base qualities are not on file.

This receptor chain uses TRBV5-1 and TRBJ1-4, with 11 bases in between that match TRBD1. The specimen was blood. The TCR was taken from a man in his thirties or forties in good health. The DNA is TGCGCCAGCAGCTTGGCAGGGACAGGGGGTGAAAAACTGTTTTTT. Its protein reads: CASSLAGTGGEKLFF. Reference TRBV5-1 and TRBJ1-4 proteins supply the regions before and after the CDR3; the full variable domain is: KAGVTQTPRYLIKTRGQQVTLSCSPISGHRSVSWYQQTPGQGLQFLFEYFSETQRNKGNFPGRFSGRQFSNSRSEMNVSTLELGDSALYLCASSLAGTGGEKLFFGSGTQLSVL.